This TCR beta chain was documented in a study of blood T cell repertoires in COVID-19. Generated by immunoSEQ multiplex PCR, the TCRdb table keeps only in-frame clones and is missing some. The sample shows tens of thousands of clones, over 75% of them seen only once. Germline lookup yields CDR1 SEHNR and CDR2 FQNEAQ (reference sequence). V lost 6 bases, J lost 0 bases, and 6 bases lay in between. The length of the CDR3 is 13 residues. V usage is TRBV7-9 and J usage is TRBJ1-3; no clear D. The receptor was derived from a man over 45 with active COVID-19. The sample comprised peripheral blood. The CDR3 loop is CASRLLSGNTIYF. The CDR3 DNA follows: TGTGCCAGCAGGTTACTCTCTGGAAACACCATATATTTT.